This TCR beta chain was sequenced in a study of CD8+ T cells in alopecia areata. Study details: The share of scalp area affected provided the severity score for treated patients.

Treatment reported: oral pan-JAK inhibitor, 5-10 mg twice daily. Samples from alopecia areata patients were lesional scalp punch biopsies and peripheral blood. In regard to this clone: The sample has other DNA sequences that encode this CDR3 too.

After isolation, RNA underwent reverse transcription to generate cDNA as the sequencing template. Assay: immunoSEQ multiplex PCR; the TCRdb copy retains only in-frame clones and omits some. This table holds hundreds of thousands of clones, approximately 72% found once. CDR1 SGHRS and CDR2 YFSETQ come from the germline V gene. V was cut by 0 bases and J by 1 base, with 2 bases left in between. This CDR3 spans 13 amino acids. The material was CD4+ T cells sorted from blood, obtained between weeks 43 and 45, from a patient treated with tofacitinib. The receptor's source is a human donor with alopecia areata. This chain joins TRBV5-1 and TRBJ1-5; D uncertain. The CDR3 sequence is CASSLGSNQPQHF. In DNA, the CDR3 is TGCGCCAGCAGCTTGGGAAGCAATCAGCCCCAGCATTTT.